The source of this T cell receptor (beta chain) is a study of CD8 T cells in Susac syndrome. CDR1 and CDR2 (germline): SGHTA, FQGNSA. The trim removed 3 bases at V and 7 bases at J, leaving 13 bases unmatched. The CDR3 totals 17 residues. RNA, at roughly 0.45 to 1 ug, was reverse transcribed with random hexamers. TCR beta CDR3 was amplified by immunoSEQ covering 54 Vbeta and 13 Jbeta. TCRdb itself ran the immunoSEQ multiplex PCR reads through MiXCR, one entry per CDR3 protein. The profile shows about 300,000 distinct CDR3 sequences, about 88% of them singletons. The chain uses TRBV7-2 and TRBJ2-7; 12 bases agree with TRBD2. Material: CD8+ T cells from PBMCs. This sequence originates from a human donor with multiple sclerosis. The CDR3 loop is CASSFSLAGGPPREQYF. The CDR3 region has the DNA TGTGCCAGCAGCTTCTCCCTAGCGGGAGGGCCTCCTAGGGAGCAGTACTTC.